This T cell receptor beta chain was recorded in a study of identical twins. Findings and limits, study-wide: Potential partial confounding of zero-insertion analyses by invariant MAIT and iNKT cells was noted.

One entry per CDR3 protein results from TCRdb running MiXCR on the 5' RACE reads. The table records around 570,000 distinct CDR3 sequences, approximately 10% of them present only once. On this clonotype itself: Its antigen is unidentified.

There are 15 residues in the CDR3. Trimming cost V 0 bases and J 9 bases; bases outside gene matches: 7. The germline gives CDR1 LGHNA, CDR2 YNFKEQ. The same specimen was also included in a second study, on yellow fever vaccine responses in identical twins.

The source material was PBMCs. The V call is TRBV4-2, the J call TRBJ2-1, with 8 positions matching TRBD2. This sequence originates from a young woman in good health. The CDR3 protein is CASSQDSREGGEQFF. The CDR3 DNA follows: TGTGCCAGCAGCCAAGATTCCCGGGAGGGGGGTGAGCAGTTCTTC.